Below, 2 T cell receptor beta chains from the same sample are listed, as sequenced in a study of T cell responses to AZD1222 COVID-19 vaccine. The method was immunoSEQ multiplex PCR; TCRdb's version includes in-frame clones alone and lacks a portion of them. Seen here are approximately 150,000 clones, more than 85% observed once, and the top ten hold more than 1.2%. Sequenced material: peripheral blood, taken on day 0 of AZD1222 vaccination. These TCRs come from an adult in good health.

The count of this clone is one. This rearrangement joins TRBV28 to TRBJ1-3; a possible D gene is TRBD1 (5 bases). In germline, CDR1 is MDHEN, CDR2 SYDVKM. The CDR3 is 16 amino acids. Trimming took 6 bases from V and 0 from J, leaving 15 bases between them. The CDR3 reads CASSSLGASSGNTIYF. In nucleotides, the CDR3 is TGTGCCAGCAGCAGTTTAGGGGCCAGCTCTGGAAACACCATATATTTT.

CDR3 DNA sequence: TGTGCCACGACGGGTAGACTAGCGGGGGGAGCCGGGGAGCTGTTTTTT. It codes for CATTGRLAGGAGELFF. V and J are TRBV10-3 and TRBJ2-2; TRBD2 aligns across 13 bases. The CDR3 is 16 residues long. Germline V CDR1 and CDR2: ENHRY, SYGVKD. The junction had 11 bases not matched to a gene; V was cut back by 10 bases and J by 6 bases.